Each of the 32 T cell receptor beta chains below was sequenced from the same sample in a study of cytomegalovirus exposure and HLA in healthy donors. The primer mix had 60 Vbeta and 13 Jbeta primers. Sequencing was performed with immunoSEQ multiplex PCR; in TCRdb, only in-frame clones are kept and a portion is missing. The table shows around 190,000 clones, with under 80% occurring only once. Sequencing was performed on PBMCs. Receptors were obtained from a man aged 25 to 40 in good health and CMV-seropositive.

J is TRBJ1-1 and V is TRBV29-1, with unresolved D. With 5 bases removed from V and 0 bases from J, the gap between germline ends came to 10 bases. Germline V gene data show CDR1 as SQVTM and CDR2 as ANQGSEA. The CDR3 contains 13 residues. The CDR3 loop reads CSVSGNMNTEAFF. The CDR3 coding sequence is TGCAGCGTTTCAGGAAACATGAACACTGAAGCTTTCTTT.

This chain joins TRBV5-1 and TRBJ2-5, with 11 nucleotides matching TRBD2. The length of the CDR3 is 15 residues. The germline gives CDR1 SGHRS, CDR2 YFSETQ. Trimming at V came to 4 bases and at J to 4 bases, leaving 6 bases not matched to a gene. The DNA of the CDR3 is TGCGCCAGCAGCGGGTTCCTAGCGGGGGGAGAGACCCAGTACTTC. Translation: CASSGFLAGGETQYF.

In this sample, this clone turned up once. The V and J genes are TRBV28 and TRBJ2-1; 7 bases fit TRBD2. Trimming removed 4 bases from V and 10 bases from J; junction bases left unmatched: 16. This CDR3 has 16 amino acids. The germline gives CDR1 MDHEN, CDR2 SYDVKM. CDR3 loop: CASSSLTSRLVGEQFF. For the CDR3, the DNA is TGTGCCAGCAGTTCCTTGACTAGCCGCTTGGTGGGGGAGCAGTTCTTC.

This clone appeared a single time. This chain uses TRBV19 with TRBJ1-2, with D perhaps matching TRBD1 (6 bases). The V end was cut by 3 bases, the J end by 4 bases, with 24 bases between. This CDR3 is 18 amino acids long. The germline CDR1 and CDR2 sequences are LNHDA and SQIVND (reference sequence). CDR3 in DNA: TGTGCCAGTAGTATGGCGGCCGGGGGAGGGGGGCGCGTCTATGGCTACACCTTC. This codes for CASSMAAGGGGRVYGYTF.

The rearrangement uses TRBV25-1 and TRBJ2-2; TRBD1 matches 9 bases. V dropped 6 bases and J dropped 6; count of bases not matched to a gene: 8. Germline lookup yields CDR1 MGHDK and CDR2 SYGVNS. The CDR3 totals 15 residues. The DNA for the CDR3 is TGTGCCAGCAGCCCCGGGACAGGGAGGGCCGGGGAGCTGTTTTTT. Translated: CASSPGTGRAGELFF. Drawing the rest from reference TRBV25-1 and TRBJ2-2, the complete variable domain is EADIYQTPRYLVIGTGKKITLECSQTMGHDKMYWYQQDPGMELHLIHYSYGVNSTEKGDLSSESTVSRIRTEHFPLTLESARPSHTSQYLCASSPGTGRAGELFFGEGSRLTVL.

This sequence joins TRBV18 and TRBJ1-1; D may be TRBD1 (6 bases). Between the trimmed V and J ends, which lost 4 bases and 4 bases, there was a span of 13 bases. The CDR3 runs 14 residues. Germline V gene lookup returns CDR1 KGHSH and CDR2 LQKENI. The CDR3 sequence is CASSLQRGGTEAFF. The CDR3, as DNA: TGTGCCAGCTCACTTCAAAGGGGGGGCACTGAAGCTTTCTTT.

The genes are TRBV10-3 and TRBJ2-7; 7 bases are shared with TRBD1. There are 15 residues in the CDR3. CDR1 is ENHRY, CDR2 SYGVKD, per germline. Trimming took 8 bases from V and 3 from J; bases not matched to a gene: 13. This CDR3 reads CAIAAPGQRSYEQYF. The CDR3 DNA sequence: TGTGCCATCGCGGCACCGGGACAGAGAAGCTACGAGCAGTACTTC.

DNA of the CDR3: TGCGCCAGCAGCAGGGAAGGACAGGGGCTGTCCTACGAGCAGTACTTC. Its protein is CASSREGQGLSYEQYF. This chain uses TRBV4-3 with TRBJ2-7; TRBD1 matches at 9 bases. Germline trimming cut 5 bases from V and 1 base from J; bases unmatched to any gene: 9. CDR1 is LGHNA and CDR2 is YSLEER in the germline V gene. The CDR3 runs to 16 residues.

The V call is TRBV7-2, the J call TRBJ1-6, with 9 nucleotides matching TRBD1. The CDR3 sequence is 16 residues long. V was pared by 3 bases and J by 10 bases, with 10 bases of the junction left unmatched. Germline V gives CDR1 SGHTA, CDR2 FQGNSA. The CDR3 spells CASSLSIGQGSSPLHF. The DNA of the CDR3 is TGTGCCAGCAGCTTGTCCATAGGACAGGGGTCATCACCCCTCCACTTT.

The chain employs TRBV4-3 and TRBJ1-5; TRBD1 matches at 8 bases. Germline V gives CDR1 LGHNA, CDR2 YSLEER. V was pared by 2 bases and J by 4 bases, with 1 base of the junction left unmatched. The CDR3 covers 14 residues. CDR3: CASSQRTGNQPQHF. In DNA form, the CDR3 reads TGCGCCAGCAGCCAAAGGACAGGGAATCAGCCCCAGCATTTT.

This chain connects TRBV27 to TRBJ1-6; 9 nucleotides align to TRBD1. The CDR3 is 16 residues long. The junction had 12 bases not matched to a gene; V was cut back by 5 bases and J by 10 bases. Looked up from germline, CDR1 is MNHEY and CDR2 is SMNVEV (reference sequence). Written as DNA, the CDR3 is TGTGCCAGCAGTAGACGGGACAGGGCTAGTCGCTCACCCCTCCACTTT. Protein: CASSRRDRASRSPLHF.

The rearrangement joins TRBV5-4 to TRBJ1-3; TRBD1 matches at 7 bases. The CDR3 is 16 residues long. Germline-derived CDR1 and CDR2 are SGHNT and YYREEE (reference sequence). V shed 4 bases, J shed 2 bases, and the junction held 9 bases outside the gene matches. CDR3 bases: TGTGCCAGCAGCGTCAGAACAGGGGCTACTGGAAACACCATATATTTT. Its protein is CASSVRTGATGNTIYF.

This chain joins TRBV7-9 and TRBJ2-5; weak D call: TRBD2 (6 bases). Germline V lookup: CDR1 SEHNR, CDR2 FQNEAQ (reference sequence). The CDR3 runs 13 residues. Trimming cost V 7 bases and J 4 bases, with 13 bases left between them. In nucleotides, the CDR3 is TGTGCCAGCACCCCCGGGGGTGGAGAGACCCAGTACTTC. Translating it yields CASTPGGGETQYF. Drawing the rest from reference TRBV7-9 and TRBJ2-5, the complete variable domain is DTGVSQNPRHKITKRGQNVTFRCDPISEHNRLYWYRQTLGQGPEFLTYFQNEAQLEKSRLLSDRFSAERPKGSFSTLEIQRTEQGDSAMYLCASTPGGGETQYFGPGTRLLVL.

This sequence joins TRBV28 and TRBJ2-5; 8 bases are shared with TRBD1. The J segment lost 5 bases and the V segment lost 6 bases, leaving 5 bases of the junction unmatched. The germline V gene has CDR1 MDHEN and CDR2 SYDVKM. The CDR3 is 13 amino acids. In DNA form, the CDR3 reads TGTGCCAGCAGATCAGGGGGCGGGGAGACCCAGTACTTC. This sequence encodes CASRSGGGETQYF.

In regard to this clone: Within the sample, other DNA sequences also encode this same CDR3. J is TRBJ1-5 and V is TRBV7-9; TRBD1 matches 9 bases. Germline V CDR1 and CDR2: SEHNR, FQNEAQ (reference sequence). With V trimmed by 5 bases and J by 2 bases, 1 base remained unmatched. The CDR3 loop spans 14 amino acids. CDR3 DNA sequence: TGTGCCAGCAGCAGGACAGGGGGCAATCAGCCCCAGCATTTT. It translates to CASSRTGGNQPQHF. Full variable domain (rest looked up from reference TRBV7-9 and TRBJ1-5): DTGVSQNPRHKITKRGQNVTFRCDPISEHNRLYWYRQTLGQGPEFLTYFQNEAQLEKSRLLSDRFSAERPKGSFSTLEIQRTEQGDSAMYLCASSRTGGNQPQHFGDGTRLSIL.

The chain uses TRBV13 and TRBJ1-2, with D maybe TRBD1 (5 bases). V lost 3 bases and J lost 5, with 25 bases in between. The CDR3 loop spans 18 amino acids. Germline lookup yields CDR1 PRHDT and CDR2 FYEKMQ (reference sequence). The CDR3 region is CASSFGGGSRRIGYGYTF. CDR3 sequence (DNA): TGTGCCAGCAGCTTTGGTGGGGGGTCTAGACGGATTGGTTATGGCTACACCTTC.

This clone was detected a few times. V usage is TRBV9 and J usage is TRBJ2-5; TRBD2 matches at 10 bases. This CDR3 region has 16 residues. Trimming at V came to 1 base and at J to 1 base, leaving 4 bases not matched to a gene. The germline CDR1 and CDR2 sequences are SGDLS and YYNGEE. This CDR3 is CASSVTPSGSQETQYF. The CDR3 DNA reads TGTGCCAGCAGCGTAACGCCTAGCGGGAGCCAAGAGACCCAGTACTTC.

The J gene is TRBJ2-7, the V gene TRBV5-6; possible D gene TRBD2, 7 bases. There are 16 residues in the CDR3. CDR1 and CDR2 (germline): SGHDT, YYEEEE. The ends were cut back, 3 bases at V and 0 bases at J, with 16 bases in the middle. The CDR3 nucleotides are TGTGCCAGCAGCTGGGGGGGGGCTCAGAGCTCCTACGAGCAGTACTTC. Encoded protein: CASSWGGAQSSYEQYF.

In DNA, the CDR3 is TGTGCCAGCAGCTTACCTGAACAGAGCTACGAGCAGTACTTC. It translates to CASSLPEQSYEQYF. The V call is TRBV7-9, the J call TRBJ2-7; D is unclear. The CDR3 is 14 amino acids. Germline values: CDR1 SEHNR, CDR2 FQNEAQ (reference sequence). Trimming removed 2 bases from V and 3 bases from J, with 11 bases in between.

The chain employs TRBV4-3 and TRBJ2-1; no reliable D call. V was clipped by 0 bases and J by 9 bases, with 12 bases between them. CDR1 and CDR2 (germline): LGHNA, YSLEER. The CDR3 has 14 amino acids. CDR3 bases: TGCGCCAGCAGCCAAGATCCCCACTCGGGTGAGCAGTTCTTC. Translating it yields CASSQDPHSGEQFF.

This clone was detected only a few times. The CDR3 sequence is CSVTGTAYEQYF. The CDR3 coding sequence is TGCAGCGTCACCGGGACAGCCTACGAGCAGTACTTC. This chain links TRBV29-1 with TRBJ2-7; 7 nucleotides line up with TRBD1. The junction had 4 bases not matched to a gene; V was cut back by 6 bases and J by 2 bases. The CDR3 length is 12 residues. Germline V CDR1 and CDR2: SQVTM, ANQGSEA.

V gene TRBV16 combines with J gene TRBJ1-1, with D hard to call. Deletions cut 3 bases from V and 2 bases from J, with 10 bases between. The V gene's germline CDR1 is KGHSY and CDR2 FQNENV. This CDR3 comprises 14 residues. CDR3 region: CASSHTVTNTEAFF. The CDR3 bases are TGTGCCAGCAGCCATACAGTTACCAACACTGAAGCTTTCTTT.

The chain employs TRBV28 and TRBJ2-3, with D tentatively TRBD2 (6 bases). The CDR3 totals 13 residues. The V gene's germline CDR1 is MDHEN and CDR2 SYDVKM. The V end was cut by 6 bases, the J end by 6 bases, with 13 bases between. CDR3 in amino acids: CASSYGAGDTQYF. The CDR3 DNA is TGTGCCAGCAGCTACGGGGCGGGGGATACGCAGTATTTT.

V gene TRBV6-5 combines with J gene TRBJ1-5; tentative D call: TRBD1 (5 bases). V was trimmed by 6 bases and J by 7 bases, leaving 13 bases between them. Looked up from germline, CDR1 is MNHEY and CDR2 is SVGAGI. The CDR3 sequence is 13 residues long. The CDR3 here is CASRITGDQPQHF. The CDR3 DNA reads TGTGCCAGCAGGATTACAGGTGACCAGCCCCAGCATTTT.

The CDR3 is CASSSPDRGDGYTF. The CDR3 DNA follows: TGTGCCAGCAGTTCCCCGGACAGGGGGGATGGCTACACCTTC. The V call is TRBV28, the J call TRBJ1-2, with TRBD1 matching 10 bases. Trimming removed 4 bases from V and 6 bases from J; junction bases left unmatched: 5. This CDR3 has 14 residues. From germline, CDR1 is MDHEN and CDR2 SYDVKM.

This clone has a single count. V gene TRBV4-2 combines with J gene TRBJ1-5; D is uncertain. Between the trimmed V and J ends, which lost 3 bases and 3 bases, there was a span of 12 bases. The V gene's germline CDR1 is LGHNA and CDR2 YNFKEQ. The CDR3 length is 15 residues. CDR3 nucleotide sequence: TGTGCCAGCAGCCATCATTCGGGTGACAATCAGCCCCAGCATTTT. Translated, it gives CASSHHSGDNQPQHF.

V usage is TRBV29-1 and J usage is TRBJ2-2; 9 bases fit TRBD2. Trimming removed 6 bases from V and 4 bases from J; junction bases left unmatched: 12. The CDR3 is 16 residues long. CDR1 is SQVTM, CDR2 ANQGSEA, per germline. CDR3 in DNA: TGCAGCGTATCATATTTAGCGGGAGCGGTCACCGGGGAGCTGTTTTTT. It encodes CSVSYLAGAVTGELFF.

This clone was seen only a few times. The chain couples TRBV19 to TRBJ2-7; D might be TRBD2 (5 bases). Germline values: CDR1 LNHDA, CDR2 SQIVND (reference sequence). The CDR3 sequence is 15 residues long. V was clipped by 3 bases and J by 5 bases, with 17 bases between them. Here the CDR3 reads CASSMRAGVGHEQYF. The CDR3 nucleotides read TGTGCCAGTAGTATGAGGGCAGGAGTGGGCCACGAGCAGTACTTC.

The chain combines TRBV6-5 with TRBJ2-3, with 7 bases identical to TRBD2. Germline-derived CDR1 and CDR2 are MNHEY and SVGAGI. The CDR3 contains 14 residues. V was clipped by 6 bases and J by 3 bases; unmatched bases: 6. The CDR3, as DNA: TGTGCCAGCAGAAAGGGAGGGAAGACAGATACGCAGTATTTT. Protein product: CASRKGGKTDTQYF.

The rearrangement links TRBV6-1 to TRBJ1-1, with 8 bases matching TRBD1. V shed 2 bases, J shed 11 bases, and the junction held 10 bases outside the gene matches. The CDR3 covers 14 residues. Germline CDR1 and CDR2: MNHNS and SASEGT. In nucleotides, the CDR3 is TGTGCCAGCAGTGAAATAGCAGGGGGCGCGGTTGCTTTCTTT. It is translated as CASSEIAGGAVAFF.

The gene calls are TRBV28 and TRBJ1-2; 8 bases are a match to TRBD1. Germline CDR1 MDHEN, CDR2 SYDVKM. Unmatched junction bases numbered 13, after V lost 5 bases and J lost 8 bases. The CDR3 runs to 15 residues. The CDR3 coding sequence is TGTGCCAGCAGTATGCCCGACAGGGGAAATTGGGGCTACACCTTC. As protein: CASSMPDRGNWGYTF.

The rearrangement joins TRBV19 to TRBJ2-5; TRBD1 matches 7 bases. V lost 10 bases to trimming and J lost 3 bases; unmatched junction nucleotides: 8. The germline CDR1 and CDR2 sequences are LNHDA and SQIVND (reference sequence). The CDR3 has 13 amino acids. The CDR3 nucleotides are TGTGCCACCAACAACAGGGGAGAAGAGACCCAGTACTTC. Translating it yields CATNNRGEETQYF.